What follows are 14 T cell receptor beta chains derived from one specimen sequenced in a study of shared clonotypes between healthy human individuals. Generated by immunoSEQ multiplex PCR, the TCRdb table keeps only in-frame clones and is missing some. The table has around 2.1 million clones, around 95% seen once. Sequencing used naive CD4+ T cells sorted from blood. The subset is: CD45RA+ positively selected. The source is a man between 18 and 35 years old in good health.

Comments on this clone: Other DNA variants within this sample encode the same CDR3. This rearrangement joins TRBV19 to TRBJ1-1, with 9 bases aligning to TRBD1. V dropped 6 bases and J dropped 5; count of bases not matched to a gene: 7. Per germline, CDR1 LNHDA and CDR2 SQIVND (reference sequence). This CDR3 comprises 14 residues. Here the CDR3 DNA reads TGTGCCAGTAGCACACAGGGGGCCGGGACTGAAGCTTTCTTT. It codes for CASSTQGAGTEAFF.

V gene TRBV4-3 combines with J gene TRBJ2-2; TRBD1 aligns across 10 bases. Germline CDR1 LGHNA, CDR2 YSLEER. V lost 3 bases to trimming and J lost 4 bases; unmatched junction nucleotides: 2. The CDR3 sequence is 15 residues long. CDR3 DNA: TGCGCCAGCAGCCAGGGACAGGGGTCCACCGGGGAGCTGTTTTTT. It codes for CASSQGQGSTGELFF.

This rearrangement joins TRBV7-2 to TRBJ1-3; the D is unclear. The germline gives CDR1 SGHTA, CDR2 FQGNSA. V was shortened by 3 bases and J by 0 bases, with 12 bases between the two germline ends. The CDR3 length is 16 residues. CDR3 loop: CASSLGASSSGNTIYF. The CDR3, as DNA: TGTGCCAGCAGCTTGGGTGCCTCGAGCTCTGGAAACACCATATATTTT.

Notes on this clone: The sample holds other DNA sequences that translate to the same CDR3. The rearrangement links TRBV5-4 to TRBJ2-5; tentative D call: TRBD1 (6 bases). This CDR3 is built from 14 residues. The germline gives CDR1 SGHNT, CDR2 YYREEE (reference sequence). V lost 0 bases and J lost 4, with 10 bases in between. The CDR3 reads CASSLGGGLETQYF. CDR3 coding DNA: TGTGCCAGCAGCTTGGGAGGGGGTTTAGAGACCCAGTACTTC.

The CDR3 DNA sequence: TGTGCCATCAGTGAGTGGACAGGATTGGGGGATGGCTACACCTTC. Translated: CAISEWTGLGDGYTF. The chain has TRBV10-3 and TRBJ1-2; 7 bases are a match to TRBD1. V lost 1 base and J lost 6; bases outside the gene matches: 8. The CDR3 runs 15 residues. Germline-derived CDR1 and CDR2 are ENHRY and SYGVKD.

This clone was observed once. The chain links TRBV15 to TRBJ1-2, with D possibly being TRBD1 (5 bases). This CDR3 region has 15 residues. In germline, CDR1 is LNHNV, CDR2 YYDKDF (reference sequence). V was clipped by 0 bases and J by 8 bases, with 16 bases between them. The CDR3 coding sequence is TGTGCCACCAGCAGAGATACTTCAGGGTCGCAAGGCTACACCTTC. Translated: CATSRDTSGSQGYTF.

This clone has a single count. The V and J genes are TRBV11-3 and TRBJ2-5; D may match TRBD1 or TRBD2 (6 bases each). Germline V gives CDR1 SGHNT, CDR2 YENEEA. V lost 5 bases, J lost 9 bases, and 19 bases lay in between. This CDR3 region has 14 residues. CDR3 residues: CASSRGGRDEAQYF. CDR3 nucleotides: TGTGCCAGCAGCAGAGGGGGGCGGGACGAGGCCCAGTACTTC.

V is TRBV5-1 and J is TRBJ2-7; no definite D call. Germline V gene data show CDR1 as SGHRS and CDR2 as YFSETQ. V was pared by 0 bases and J by 2 bases, with 9 bases between. This CDR3 has 14 amino acids. CDR3 DNA: TGCGCCAGCAGCTTGGAGCCGGTGGCCTACGAGCAGTACTTC. This sequence encodes CASSLEPVAYEQYF.

In the case of this clone: One junction end does not reproduce the germline sequence, and a read error may be involved. The rearrangement uses TRBV25-1 and TRBJ1-2, with 7 bases lining up with TRBD1. From germline, CDR1 is MGHDK and CDR2 SYGVNS. This CDR3 is 16 amino acids long. CDR3 amino acids: CVSSESGRGGHYGYTF. The CDR3, as DNA: TGTGTCAGCAGTGAATCAGGAAGAGGGGGCCACTATGGCTACACCTTC.

The chain couples TRBV19 to TRBJ2-7; 8 nucleotides align to TRBD1. V lost 6 bases to trimming and J lost 1 base; unmatched junction nucleotides: 5. The CDR3 consists of 14 residues. Germline V gene sequence: CDR1 LNHDA, CDR2 SQIVND (reference sequence). The CDR3 protein is CASSKTGGSYEQYF. The CDR3 DNA is TGTGCCAGTAGCAAAACAGGGGGTTCCTACGAGCAGTACTTC.

V and J are TRBV10-2 and TRBJ2-7, with 7 positions matching TRBD1. The V segment lost 5 bases and the J segment 5 bases; nucleotides outside the gene matches: 9. The CDR3 extends over 14 amino acids. Germline CDR1 and CDR2: WSHSY and SAAADI. CDR3 DNA: TGCGCCAGCAGTATCGAAGGGGGCAAGCACGAGCAGTACTTC. Residues: CASSIEGGKHEQYF.

This rearrangement joins TRBV5-6 to TRBJ2-5; D is perhaps TRBD1 or TRBD2 (5 bases each). Germline V gene lookup returns CDR1 SGHDT and CDR2 YYEEEE. V was clipped by 3 bases and J by 5 bases, with 14 bases between them. CDR3 length: 14 residues. In DNA, the CDR3 is TGTGCCAGCAGCTCCTTTGAGGGGTTGGAGACCCAGTACTTC. Translated: CASSSFEGLETQYF.

This sequence joins TRBV18 and TRBJ2-2; 10 positions match TRBD2. CDR3 size: 18 residues. CDR1 and CDR2 from the germline V gene are KGHSH and LQKENI. The trim removed 1 base at V and 7 bases at J, leaving 12 bases unmatched. The DNA for the CDR3 is TGTGCCAGCTCACCACGGAGGGACAAAAGGACTAGCGGCGGGGAGCTGTTTTTT. Protein: CASSPRRDKRTSGGELFF.

In this sample, this clone turned up once. The chain links TRBV5-4 to TRBJ2-1; the D gene is possibly TRBD2 (7 bases). Germline-derived CDR1 and CDR2 are SGHNT and YYREEE (reference sequence). CDR3 length equals 15 residues. The ends were cut back, 5 bases at V and 6 bases at J, with 18 bases in the middle. The CDR3 is CASRLGGETRNEQFF. CDR3 DNA sequence: TGTGCCAGCAGGTTAGGGGGGGAGACCCGCAATGAGCAGTTCTTC.